These 3 T cell receptor beta chains were sequenced from one sample in a study of Graves' ophthalmopathy and Graves' hyperthyroidism. The sequenced template was RNA, covering the TCR beta CDR3 region. First-round RT-PCR relied on HTBI primers, and a second-round multiplex PCR came next. TCRdb recomputed calls from the multiplex PCR reads with MiXCR, one row per CDR3 protein. The table includes 500,000 to 800,000 distinct CDR3 sequences, over 40% detected once. Sample: peripheral blood. The receptors come from an adult man with Graves' ophthalmopathy.

This clonotype has at least ten counts. CDR3 sequence: CASSPVTGRGVNTEAFF. The CDR3 DNA is TGTGCCAGCAGTCCGGTGACAGGGCGCGGGGTGAACACTGAAGCTTTCTTT. This chain uses TRBV12-3 or TRBV12-4 with TRBJ1-1; 7 nucleotides agree with TRBD1. The V and J ends lost 5 bases and 0 bases, in that order; junction bases with no gene match: 12. This CDR3 region has 17 residues.

This rearrangement joins TRBV29-1 to TRBJ1-1; 7 bases map to TRBD1. V shed 4 bases and J 6 bases; nucleotides not matched to a gene: 5. Germline V gene lookup returns CDR1 SQVTM and CDR2 ANQGSEA. This CDR3 spans 12 amino acids. CDR3 residues: CSVVQGGSEAFF. For the CDR3, the DNA is TGCAGCGTTGTGCAGGGGGGCTCTGAAGCTTTCTTT.

This chain links TRBV7-8 with TRBJ2-5; perhaps D is TRBD1 or TRBD2 (5 bases each). The V gene's germline CDR1 is SGHVS and CDR2 FQNEAQ. CDR3 length equals 15 residues. V shed 1 base and J shed 9 bases, with 18 bases lying between them. For the CDR3, the DNA is TGTGCCAGCAGCTTAGGGGACGGCATGGTTCAGCCCCAGTACTTC. The encoded protein is CASSLGDGMVQPQYF.